The 25 T cell receptor beta chains in this list originate from one sample, sequenced in a study of blood T cell repertoires in COVID-19. Here immunoSEQ multiplex PCR was the method, and the copy in TCRdb shows in-frame clones only, minus some. The sample records about 190,000 clones, more than 65% being singletons. Sequencing was performed on peripheral blood. The receptors originated from a woman of 80 years or more with active or convalescent COVID-19.

This clone was recorded only once. The chain carries TRBV5-1 and TRBJ2-3, with D tentatively TRBD1 (6 bases). Trimming left V 3 bases short and J 6 bases short, with 17 bases between. This CDR3 has 15 residues. From germline, CDR1 is SGHRS and CDR2 YFSETQ. The CDR3 sequence is CASSSPTGMIDTQYF. CDR3 in DNA: TGCGCCAGCAGCTCACCAACAGGGATGATCGATACGCAGTATTTT.

The chain joins TRBV2 to TRBJ2-3, with a tentative D call TRBD1 (7 bases). The CDR3 is 14 amino acids. Per germline, CDR1 SNHLY and CDR2 FYNNEI. Trimming took 10 bases from V and 2 from J, leaving 16 bases between them. This chain's CDR3 is CATQGGQFTDTQYF. For the CDR3, the DNA is TGTGCCACCCAGGGGGGACAGTTCACAGATACGCAGTATTTT.

The CDR3 nucleotides are TGCGCCAGCAGCTTAACTGGCTCCGGGACTGATGAAAAACTGTTTTTT. Encoded protein: CASSLTGSGTDEKLFF. The rearrangement uses TRBV5-1 and TRBJ1-4; D perhaps matches TRBD1 (5 bases). V was clipped by 2 bases and J by 6 bases, with 17 bases between them. Germline values: CDR1 SGHRS, CDR2 YFSETQ. The CDR3 extends over 16 amino acids.

This clone was seen repeatedly, ten times or more. This rearrangement joins TRBV2 to TRBJ1-5, with D possibly being TRBD1 (6 bases). The V and J ends lost 6 bases and 7 bases respectively, with 19 bases between them. Germline assignment: CDR1 SNHLY and CDR2 FYNNEI. This CDR3 spans 15 amino acids. CDR3 residues: CASSDYTGKGQPQHF. The CDR3 nucleotides read TGTGCCAGCAGCGACTACACAGGGAAAGGACAGCCCCAGCATTTT. The entire variable domain, with the rest obtained from reference TRBV2 and TRBJ1-5, is as follows: EPEVTQTPSHQVTQMGQEVILRCVPISNHLYFYWYRQILGQKVEFLVSFYNNEISEKSEIFDDQFSVERPDGSNFTLKIRSTKLEDSAMYFCASSDYTGKGQPQHFGDGTRLSIL.

This chain links TRBV18 with TRBJ1-2; tentative D call: TRBD1 (6 bases). The CDR3 sequence is 14 residues long. Trimming took 4 bases from V and 6 from J, leaving 15 bases between them. Germline V gene lookup returns CDR1 KGHSH and CDR2 LQKENI. CDR3 DNA: TGTGCCAGCTCACTACAGGGAGGGCGCGATGGCTACACCTTC. Its translation: CASSLQGGRDGYTF.

The chain couples TRBV18 to TRBJ2-7; weak D call: TRBD2 (5 bases). Germline CDR1 is KGHSH and CDR2 is LQKENI. The CDR3 length is 13 residues. The germline V and J ends were trimmed by 3 bases and 2 bases, with 8 bases remaining between them. CDR3 DNA sequence: TGTGCCAGCTCACCGGCCGGGGCCTACGAGCAGTACTTC. As protein: CASSPAGAYEQYF.

V usage is TRBV7-3 and J usage is TRBJ2-5; D is uncertain. V was pared by 2 bases and J by 5 bases, with 9 bases between. The CDR3 totals 13 residues. Germline V gene lookup returns CDR1 SGHTA and CDR2 FQGTGA. The CDR3 coding sequence is TGTGCCAGCAGCTTATCCCTCGGGGAGACCCAGTACTTC. This sequence encodes CASSLSLGETQYF.

The chain carries TRBV2 and TRBJ1-1; D is uncertain. The ends were cut back, 5 bases at V and 1 base at J, with 8 bases in the middle. This CDR3 region has 13 residues. CDR1 and CDR2 from the germline V gene are SNHLY and FYNNEI. This CDR3 reads CASSPLRNTEAFF. For the CDR3, the DNA is TGTGCCAGCAGTCCACTCCGGAACACTGAAGCTTTCTTT. Drawing the rest from reference TRBV2 and TRBJ1-1, the complete variable domain is EPEVTQTPSHQVTQMGQEVILRCVPISNHLYFYWYRQILGQKVEFLVSFYNNEISEKSEIFDDQFSVERPDGSNFTLKIRSTKLEDSAMYFCASSPLRNTEAFFGQGTRLTVV.

CDR3 in DNA: TGTGCCAGCAGTCATAGCGGGAGATTATACGAGCAGTACTTC. Encoded protein: CASSHSGRLYEQYF. This chain links TRBV6-5 with TRBJ2-7; TRBD2 matches 9 bases. CDR3 length: 14 residues. Germline V gene data show CDR1 as MNHEY and CDR2 as SVGAGI. The junction had 6 bases not matched to a gene; V was cut back by 5 bases and J by 4 bases.

V and J are TRBV5-1 and TRBJ1-5; 9 nucleotides align to TRBD1. Germline CDR1 and CDR2: SGHRS and YFSETQ. The trim removed 4 bases at V and 8 bases at J, leaving 4 bases unmatched. The CDR3 has 13 amino acids. The CDR3 region has the DNA TGCGCCAGCAGCACGGGACAGGGTGAGCCCCAGCATTTT. Protein sequence: CASSTGQGEPQHF.

V usage is TRBV18 and J usage is TRBJ1-1, with TRBD1 identical over 8 bases. The CDR3 spans 14 residues. Per germline, CDR1 KGHSH and CDR2 LQKENI. The V and J ends lost 6 bases and 4 bases, in that order; junction bases with no gene match: 7. The CDR3 DNA follows: TGTGCCAGCTCCCCAGGGGGCGCGGCCACTGAAGCTTTCTTT. This encodes CASSPGGAATEAFF.

J is TRBJ1-6 and V is TRBV5-6, with 9 nucleotides matching TRBD1. Germline V gives CDR1 SGHDT, CDR2 YYEEEE. The trim removed 3 bases at V and 8 bases at J, leaving 9 bases unmatched. The CDR3 totals 16 residues. The CDR3 region has the DNA TGTGCCAGCAGCTGGCAAGGGACAGGGAATTATTCACCCCTCCACTTT. It is translated as CASSWQGTGNYSPLHF.

The chain is built from TRBV19 and TRBJ1-5, with TRBD1 as a possible D gene (6 bases). V lost 8 bases, J lost 1 base, and 12 bases lay in between. In germline, CDR1 is LNHDA, CDR2 SQIVND (reference sequence). This CDR3 is built from 14 residues. In DNA form, the CDR3 reads TGTGCCAGTCTGGACAGACTAAGCAATCAGCCCCAGCATTTT. It codes for CASLDRLSNQPQHF.

The chain combines TRBV5-1 with TRBJ2-1, with 7 positions matching TRBD1. The CDR3 sequence is 16 residues long. With 4 bases clipped from V and 0 bases from J, the junction kept 7 bases outside the gene matches. Germline V gene lookup returns CDR1 SGHRS and CDR2 YFSETQ. The CDR3 is CASSIYPGGSYNEQFF. For the CDR3, the DNA is TGCGCCAGCAGCATTTACCCAGGGGGCTCCTACAATGAGCAGTTCTTC.

The V gene is TRBV19, the J gene TRBJ2-5, with D unclear. V was trimmed by 3 bases and J by 4 bases, leaving 15 bases between them. This CDR3 is built from 15 residues. CDR1 and CDR2 from the germline V gene are LNHDA and SQIVND (reference sequence). The CDR3 nucleotides are TGTGCCAGTAGTATCGGTGTAGGCAGGCCAGAGACCCAGTACTTC. Translation: CASSIGVGRPETQYF.

The rearrangement joins TRBV2 to TRBJ1-2; D uncertain. This CDR3 is built from 14 residues. Germline V CDR1 and CDR2: SNHLY, FYNNEI. V lost 2 bases to trimming and J lost 2 bases, with 9 bases between them. Here the CDR3 DNA reads TGTGCCAGCAGTGAACCATCCCAGAACTATGGCTACACCTTC. Translated, it gives CASSEPSQNYGYTF.

The gene calls are TRBV20-1 and TRBJ2-1, with 7 bases that match TRBD2. This CDR3 spans 14 amino acids. Germline-derived CDR1 and CDR2 are DFQATT and SNEGSKA (reference sequence). V lost 3 bases and J lost 7; bases outside the gene matches: 9. DNA for the CDR3: TGCAGTGCTAGTTACCTTCCCGGGGGGAATGAGCAGTTCTTC. Protein sequence: CSASYLPGGNEQFF.

This chain joins TRBV19 and TRBJ2-1; 8 bases fit TRBD2. Per the germline V gene, CDR1 is LNHDA and CDR2 is SQIVND (reference sequence). V trimming: 0 bases; J trimming: 7 bases; junction bases outside the gene matches: 11. This CDR3 comprises 17 residues. Here the CDR3 reads CASSIELPPSGWNEQFF. CDR3 bases: TGTGCCAGTAGTATAGAACTGCCGCCTAGCGGGTGGAATGAGCAGTTCTTC.

The gene calls are TRBV18 and TRBJ2-1, with TRBD1 identical over 9 bases. Germline V gene lookup returns CDR1 KGHSH and CDR2 LQKENI. The CDR3 has 17 amino acids. V lost 4 bases, J lost 5 bases, and 12 bases stayed unmatched. The CDR3 loop reads CASSQMAGTGPNNEQFF. The CDR3 coding sequence is TGTGCCAGCTCACAGATGGCCGGGACAGGGCCCAACAATGAGCAGTTCTTC.

J is TRBJ2-2 and V is TRBV11-3; D not resolved. V lost 1 base, J lost 5 bases, and 11 bases lay in between. Looked up from germline, CDR1 is SGHNT and CDR2 is YENEEA. The CDR3 covers 15 residues. The chain's CDR3 is CASSLGGVETGELFF. CDR3 nucleotide sequence: TGTGCCAGCAGCTTAGGTGGAGTGGAAACCGGGGAGCTGTTTTTT.

The rearrangement links TRBV30 to TRBJ2-7; 7 bases are shared with TRBD1. Losses at the gene ends were 8 bases for V and 0 bases for J; bases not matched to a gene: 7. This CDR3 comprises 13 residues. Germline V lookup: CDR1 GTSNPN, CDR2 SVGIG (reference sequence). The CDR3 coding sequence is TGTGCCGGTAAAAGGGGGCCCTCCTACGAGCAGTACTTC. It yields the protein CAGKRGPSYEQYF.

This clone was picked up one time. An end of the junction does not agree with germline; a read error may underlie this. The rearrangement joins TRBV11-2 to TRBJ2-3; 13 bases agree with TRBD2. The CDR3 is 12 amino acids. The germline V gene has CDR1 SGHAT and CDR2 FQNNGV. CDR3: CASSSGLAGLSF. The CDR3 DNA sequence: TGTGCCAGCAGCTCGGGACTAGCGGGGTTATCTTTT.

The chain recombines TRBV6-5 with TRBJ1-2; maybe TRBD1 (5 bases). The CDR3 loop spans 16 amino acids. Trimming took off 0 bases at V and 5 bases at J, with 16 bases between the two ends. Germline lookup yields CDR1 MNHEY and CDR2 SVGAGI. The DNA of the CDR3 is TGTGCCAGCAGTTACTCCTCAAGGGCAGGGCAGTATGGCTACACCTTC. This translates into CASSYSSRAGQYGYTF.

The gene calls are TRBV5-1 and TRBJ2-7; 10 bases match TRBD2. Germline V gene lookup returns CDR1 SGHRS and CDR2 YFSETQ. Trimming took 4 bases from V and 5 from J; bases not matched to a gene: 15. The CDR3 totals 17 residues. The CDR3 nucleotides read TGCGCCAGCAGCCCGATAGCGGGAGGCCCCCCTCCCCACGAGCAGTACTTC. Its translation: CASSPIAGGPPPHEQYF. The full variable domain, rest sourced from reference TRBV5-1 and TRBJ2-7, is KAGVTQTPRYLIKTRGQQVTLSCSPISGHRSVSWYQQTPGQGLQFLFEYFSETQRNKGNFPGRFSGRQFSNSRSEMNVSTLELGDSALYLCASSPIAGGPPPHEQYFGPGTRLTVT.

This chain connects TRBV7-3 to TRBJ2-2; 8 bases are shared with TRBD1. The germline CDR1 and CDR2 sequences are SGHTA and FQGTGA. V dropped 4 bases and J dropped 7; count of bases not matched to a gene: 2. CDR3 length equals 13 residues. The CDR3 sequence: CASSSDRGGELFF. Written as DNA, the CDR3 is TGTGCCAGCAGCTCCGACAGGGGCGGGGAGCTGTTTTTT. The full variable domain, with the rest looked up from reference TRBV7-3 and TRBJ2-2, is GAGVSQTPSNKVTEKGKYVELRCDPISGHTALYWYRQSLGQGPEFLIYFQGTGAADDSGLPNDRFFAVRPEGSVSTLKIQRTERGDSAVYLCASSSDRGGELFFGEGSRLTVL.